This T cell receptor beta chain was sequenced for a study of CXCR3-negative and CXCR3-positive naive CD8 T cells. Whole-study findings and limits: CXCR3-positive naive cells carried more hydrophobic TRB CDR3s than CXCR3-negative naive cells did. The TRBV-TRBJ usage of naive CXCR3-negative and CXCR3-positive cells was similar, but that of memory cells differed. High diversity, comparable across both naive subsets, contrasted with much lower diversity in memory CD8+ cells.

The CDR3 loop spans 14 amino acids. The V gene's germline CDR1 is LNHDA and CDR2 SQIVND (reference sequence). Points on this clonotype: Its antigen remains unknown.

Libraries were UMI-labeled 5' RACE TRB cDNA. From its re-call of the 5' RACE reads, TCRdb lists each CDR3 protein once, without DNA. This sample contains around 63,000 distinct CDR3 sequences. The sequencing input was naive CXCR3+ CD8+ T cells from blood. Noted subset: CD45RO-CCR7+CD27+CD95- naive CD8+ T cells expressing CXCR3 (TNR3+). The chain employs TRBV19 and TRBJ2-7; with no DNA, the TCRdb D assignment of TRBD1 cannot be verified. This clonotype was sampled from a human donor in good health. Some clones in this sample may be carry-over from other donors' samples. The CDR3: CASSHPGGLDEQYF.